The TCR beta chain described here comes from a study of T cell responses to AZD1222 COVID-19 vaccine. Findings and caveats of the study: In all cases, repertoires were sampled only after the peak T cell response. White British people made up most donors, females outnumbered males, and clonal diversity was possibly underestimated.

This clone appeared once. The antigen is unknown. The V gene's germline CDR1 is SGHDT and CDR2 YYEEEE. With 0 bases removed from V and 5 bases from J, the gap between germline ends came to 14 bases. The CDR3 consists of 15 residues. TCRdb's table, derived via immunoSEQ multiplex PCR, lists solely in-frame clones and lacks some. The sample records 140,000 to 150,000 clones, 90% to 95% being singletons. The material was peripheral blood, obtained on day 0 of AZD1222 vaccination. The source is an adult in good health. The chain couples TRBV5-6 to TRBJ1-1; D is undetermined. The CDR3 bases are TGTGCCAGCAGCTTGGTGCCACCTAGAGGAACTGAAGCTTTCTTT. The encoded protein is CASSLVPPRGTEAFF. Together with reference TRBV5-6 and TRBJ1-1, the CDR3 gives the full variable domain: DAGVTQSPTHLIKTRGQQVTLRCSPKSGHDTVSWYQQALGQGPQFIFQYYEEEERQRGNFPDRFSGHQFPNYSSELNVNALLLGDSALYLCASSLVPPRGTEAFFGQGTRLTVV.